These 29 T cell receptor beta chains came from one sample sequenced in a study of regulatory T cells in long-lasting Graves disease. Time point defined: newly diagnosed GD, antithyroid drugs for less than 3 months. PBMC-extracted RNA yielded the TCR library. Building of the TCR beta libraries involved iRepertoire HTBI primers and Arm-PCR of CDR3 regions. TCRdb fed the multiplex PCR reads into MiXCR, producing one record per CDR3 protein. The data hold 550,000 or so distinct CDR3 sequences, with 12% observed a single time. These data were also filed under a second study, of T cells in Graves' hyperthyroidism and ophthalmopathy.

Specimen: peripheral blood mononuclear cells (PBMCs), collected at new diagnosis, from a patient treated with antithyroid drugs. The source of these receptors is a woman aged 30 to 39 with Graves disease.

This clonotype was seen a handful of times. The CDR3 nucleotides read TGTGCCAGTAGTATCGGGACTAGCGGACCCACAGATACGCAGTATTTT. Its translation: CASSIGTSGPTDTQYF. V usage is TRBV19 and J usage is TRBJ2-3; 11 positions match TRBD2. The CDR3 extends over 16 amino acids. In germline, CDR1 is LNHDA, CDR2 SQIVND (reference sequence). The trim removed 3 bases at V and 2 bases at J, leaving 4 bases unmatched.

This clonotype appeared a few times. No conserved phenylalanine or tryptophan ends this CDR3, so it is likely a read error. The chain links TRBV11-3 to TRBJ1-1, with D tentatively TRBD1 (5 bases). The V gene lost 4 bases and the J gene lost 5 bases, with 11 bases spanning the gap. Germline V gives CDR1 SGHNT, CDR2 YENEEA. The CDR3 spans 13 residues. The CDR3 protein is CASSSEGRTEAFL. As DNA, the CDR3 is TGTGCCAGCAGCTCAGAGGGGAGGACTGAAGCTTTCCTT.

The chain combines TRBV7-2 with TRBJ2-3; 8 nucleotides line up with TRBD2. J lost 6 bases, V lost 0 bases, and 8 bases had no gene match. CDR1 and CDR2 (germline): SGHTA, FQGNSA. The CDR3 is 16 residues long. The CDR3 bases are TGTGCCAGCAGCTTAGCCATTTCGGGGGGGCTGGATACGCAGTATTTT. This sequence encodes CASSLAISGGLDTQYF.

This clonotype was seen many times. The chain joins TRBV19 to TRBJ2-2; TRBD2 aligns across 7 bases. CDR1 is LNHDA and CDR2 is SQIVND in the germline V gene (reference sequence). The CDR3 has 17 residues. Unmatched junction bases numbered 15, after V lost 6 bases and J lost 5 bases. The CDR3 nucleotides read TGTGCCAGTAGGCCCATAGCAGGCGGGAGATGGACCGGGGAGCTGTTTTTT. Translated: CASRPIAGGRWTGELFF. The variable domain in full, with the rest retrieved from reference TRBV19 and TRBJ2-2, is DGGITQSPKYLFRKEGQNVTLSCEQNLNHDAMYWYRQDPGQGLRLIYYSQIVNDFQKGDIAEGYSVSREKKESFPLTVTSAQKNPTAFYLCASRPIAGGRWTGELFFGEGSRLTVL.

This clonotype showed up just a few times. This chain connects TRBV27 to TRBJ1-2; D is unclear. The germline gives CDR1 MNHEY, CDR2 SMNVEV (reference sequence). This CDR3 is built from 13 residues. The germline V and J ends were trimmed by 4 bases and 6 bases, with 12 bases remaining between them. The CDR3: CASSYGVSDGYTF. In nucleotides, the CDR3 is TGTGCCAGCAGTTACGGGGTGTCGGATGGCTACACCTTC.

This clonotype has more than one count but fewer than ten. The chain joins TRBV27 to TRBJ1-5; D is ambiguous. The CDR3 sequence is 14 residues long. Germline CDR1 MNHEY, CDR2 SMNVEV (reference sequence). The V and J ends lost 6 bases and 4 bases respectively, with 13 bases between them. The CDR3 bases are TGTGCCAGCAGACTATGGGGTGATAATCAGCCCCAGCATTTT. Residues: CASRLWGDNQPQHF.

V gene TRBV12-3 or TRBV12-4 combines with J gene TRBJ2-3, with no clear D. V lost 7 bases to trimming and J lost 2 bases, with 7 bases between them. CDR3 length equals 12 residues. CDR3 nucleotides: TGTGCCAGCACCAGGCCCACAGATACGCAGTATTTT. Amino acids: CASTRPTDTQYF.

Ten or more counts support this clonotype. This rearrangement joins TRBV10-3 to TRBJ1-4; D is ambiguous. V lost 9 bases, J lost 4 bases, and 3 bases lay in between. CDR1 and CDR2 from the germline V gene are ENHRY and SYGVKD. The length of the CDR3 is 10 residues. CDR3 in DNA: TGTGCCATGGGTAATGAAAAACTGTTTTTT. Encoded protein: CAMGNEKLFF.

This clonotype was picked up many times. The chain employs TRBV29-1 and TRBJ2-7; maybe TRBD2 (5 bases). From germline, CDR1 is SQVTM and CDR2 ANQGSEA. The CDR3 has 13 residues. Trimming took 7 bases from V and 3 from J, leaving 16 bases between them. DNA for the CDR3: TGCAGCGCAACGACTGGACTGGGCTACGAGCAGTACTTC. Translation: CSATTGLGYEQYF.

This clonotype was seen a few times. The chain joins TRBV28 to TRBJ2-7; 7 bases are a match to TRBD2. Germline V gives CDR1 MDHEN, CDR2 SYDVKM. The CDR3 extends over 14 amino acids. The J segment lost 4 bases and the V segment lost 4 bases, leaving 7 bases of the junction unmatched. DNA of the CDR3: TGTGCCAGCAGTTCAGGAAGCGGGACTTACGAGCAGTACTTC. Translation: CASSSGSGTYEQYF.

The rearrangement uses TRBV18 and TRBJ2-2, with D perhaps matching TRBD1 (6 bases). Trimming removed 5 bases from V and 4 bases from J, with 20 bases in between. CDR3 length: 17 residues. Germline V lookup: CDR1 KGHSH, CDR2 LQKENI. The DNA of the CDR3 is TGTGCCAGCTCAACGGGACGGGGTCAGGGGACCACCGGGGAGCTGTTTTTT. Amino acids: CASSTGRGQGTTGELFF.

V and J are TRBV18 and TRBJ2-1, with 10 bases identical to TRBD2. The CDR3 sequence is 17 residues long. With V trimmed by 4 bases and J by 5 bases, 11 bases remained unmatched. Germline V CDR1 and CDR2: KGHSH, LQKENI. This CDR3 is CASSLARGLAGDNEQFF. The CDR3 DNA is TGTGCCAGCTCACTTGCGCGCGGCCTAGCGGGAGACAATGAGCAGTTCTTC.

This clonotype was detected many times. V usage is TRBV20-1 and J usage is TRBJ2-1, with 10 bases lining up with TRBD2. This CDR3 region has 14 residues. Germline CDR1 reads DFQATT; CDR2 reads SNEGSKA (reference sequence). V gave up 6 bases and J gave up 9 bases; unmatched junction bases: 11. The CDR3: CSALAGEGVFEQFF. CDR3 DNA sequence: TGCAGTGCCCTAGCGGGAGAGGGGGTCTTTGAGCAGTTCTTC.

This clonotype was detected ten times or more. The CDR3, as DNA: TGTGCCAGCAGTGTCGGCAGGGGAAATTATCAGCCCCAGCATTTT. This sequence encodes CASSVGRGNYQPQHF. The genes are TRBV2 and TRBJ1-5; possible D gene TRBD1, 6 bases. This CDR3 is 15 amino acids long. Per germline, CDR1 SNHLY and CDR2 FYNNEI. V dropped 4 bases and J dropped 5 bases, with 15 bases sitting between them.

This clonotype appeared once. The rearrangement uses TRBV13 and TRBJ2-1; 13 positions agree with TRBD2. Germline-derived CDR1 and CDR2 are PRHDT and FYEKMQ (reference sequence). Trimming at V came to 5 bases and at J to 11 bases, leaving 12 bases not matched to a gene. This CDR3 has 16 amino acids. The CDR3 bases are TGTGCCAGCAGCCAAACCGGACTAGCGGGAGACGATCAGCAGTTCTTC. Its translation: CASSQTGLAGDDQQFF.

This sequence joins TRBV5-6 and TRBJ2-5; TRBD2 matches 8 bases. V was pared by 2 bases and J by 2 bases, with 5 bases of the junction left unmatched. The CDR3 contains 15 residues. Germline CDR1 reads SGHDT; CDR2 reads YYEEEE. The CDR3 DNA reads as TGTGCCAGCAGCTTTAGCGGGAATTGGCAAGAGACCCAGTACTTC. Translation: CASSFSGNWQETQYF.

In its sample, this clonotype was seen many times. This chain connects TRBV5-1 to TRBJ2-7, with D possibly matching TRBD1 (5 bases). V was cut by 5 bases and J by 5 bases, with 5 bases left in between. The CDR3 runs to 10 residues. Germline assignment: CDR1 SGHRS and CDR2 YFSETQ. CDR3 region: CASRGDEQYF. The CDR3 nucleotides are TGCGCCAGCAGAGGGGACGAGCAGTACTTC.

At least ten counts were recorded for this clonotype. The chain has TRBV7-8 and TRBJ2-1; 15 nucleotides align to TRBD2. The CDR3 is 16 residues long. Trimming took 5 bases from V and 7 from J; bases not matched to a gene: 6. Germline V CDR1 and CDR2: SGHVS, FQNEAQ. The CDR3 is CASSPGTSGRKNEQFF. The CDR3 DNA sequence: TGTGCCAGCAGCCCCGGGACTAGCGGGAGGAAAAATGAGCAGTTCTTC.

As regards this clonotype: A much more abundant neighbour one base away suggests this may be a read error. V is TRBV28 and J is TRBJ1-1, with D perhaps TRBD1 (5 bases). The V and J ends lost 2 bases and 2 bases respectively, with 12 bases between them. CDR3 length: 15 residues. Germline V gene data show CDR1 as MDHEN and CDR2 as SYDVKM. CDR3 sequence: CASSLRGRTNTEAFF. CDR3 in DNA: TGTGCCAGCAGTTTACGGGGACGGACAAACACTGAAGCTTTCTTT.

The chain links TRBV12-3 or TRBV12-4 to TRBJ2-1, with D possibly called TRBD1 or TRBD2 (5 bases each). This CDR3 has 14 residues. Trimming cost V 3 bases and J 5 bases, with 11 bases left between them. The CDR3 DNA is TGTGCCAGCAGTTTGCCCGGGACCCACAATGAGCAGTTCTTC. It yields the protein CASSLPGTHNEQFF.

The table lists this clonotype with a few counts. As the CDR3 is not closed by the conserved phenylalanine or tryptophan, this likely results from a read error. This sequence joins TRBV6-1 and TRBJ1-6, with D unclear. The CDR3 sequence is 16 residues long. The germline gives CDR1 MNHNS, CDR2 SASEGT. Deletions cut 6 bases from V and 7 bases from J, with 19 bases between. CDR3 in DNA: TGTGCCAGCAGCACTTCCCCGCCGGGTTTGAATTCACCCCTCCACTCT. Encoded protein: CASSTSPPGLNSPLHS.

The chain is built from TRBV10-3 and TRBJ1-2; TRBD1 agrees at 7 bases. The length of the CDR3 is 14 residues. Losses at the gene ends were 3 bases for V and 4 bases for J; bases not matched to a gene: 5. CDR1 is ENHRY and CDR2 is SYGVKD in the germline V gene. The CDR3 loop is CAISEGGQFYGYTF. The DNA for the CDR3 is TGTGCCATCAGTGAAGGGGGACAGTTCTATGGCTACACCTTC.

This clonotype appeared many times. The chain uses TRBV20-1 and TRBJ1-1; tentative D call: TRBD1 (6 bases). Per germline, CDR1 DFQATT and CDR2 SNEGSKA (reference sequence). CDR3 length: 13 residues. Trimming cost V 3 bases and J 5 bases, with 13 bases left between them. DNA of the CDR3: TGCAGTGCTAGGGAAAAGGGGGAGACTGAAGCTTTCTTT. The encoded protein is CSAREKGETEAFF.

V and J are TRBV6-5 and TRBJ2-2; D possibly corresponds to TRBD2 (5 bases). Germline CDR1 reads MNHEY; CDR2 reads SVGAGI. The length of the CDR3 is 16 residues. Deletions cut 2 bases from V and 4 bases from J, with 14 bases between. CDR3: CASSYGIGEGTGELFF. CDR3 nucleotide sequence: TGTGCCAGCAGTTACGGTATCGGAGAGGGCACCGGGGAGCTGTTTTTT.

This clonotype was seen repeatedly, ten times or more. The rearrangement links TRBV6-1 to TRBJ2-1; no reliable D call. The CDR3 totals 14 residues. V was shortened by 8 bases and J by 3 bases, with 14 bases between the two germline ends. Germline loops: CDR1 MNHNS, CDR2 SASEGT. CDR3 in amino acids: CASQSRTIYNEQFF. As DNA, the CDR3 is TGTGCCAGCCAAAGTAGAACGATCTACAATGAGCAGTTCTTC.

This clonotype was counted ten times or more. The chain uses TRBV5-1 and TRBJ2-1; no clear D gene. V lost 0 bases to trimming and J lost 4 bases, with 14 bases between them. Germline CDR1 SGHRS, CDR2 YFSETQ. This CDR3 is built from 16 residues. DNA of the CDR3: TGCGCCAGCAGCTTGGCCGTGAGGCTACTTTACAATGAGCAGTTCTTC. Its translation: CASSLAVRLLYNEQFF.

In this sample, this clonotype turned up many times. CDR3 DNA: TGTGCCAGCAGCAGTAACAGGGTTGATTCACCCCTCCACTTT. This translates into CASSSNRVDSPLHF. The V call is TRBV7-8, the J call TRBJ1-6; perhaps TRBD1 as D (6 bases). V lost 5 bases to trimming and J lost 8 bases, with 13 bases between them. The CDR3 has 14 amino acids. Germline V gene lookup returns CDR1 SGHVS and CDR2 FQNEAQ. The full variable domain, completed using reference TRBV7-8 and TRBJ1-6, is GAGVSQSPRYKVAKRGQDVALRCDPISGHVSLFWYQQALGQGPEFLTYFQNEAQLDKSGLPSDRFFAERPEGSVSTLKIQRTQQEDSAVYLCASSSNRVDSPLHFGNGTRLTVT.

This clonotype was observed at least ten times. The V gene is TRBV20-1, the J gene TRBJ1-1, with D uncertain. CDR1 and CDR2 (germline): DFQATT, SNEGSKA (reference sequence). This CDR3 is built from 12 residues. The CDR3 here is CSAGGQNTEAFF. CDR3 in DNA: TGCAGCGCGGGTGGGCAGAACACTGAAGCTTTCTTT.

This clonotype was found many times. The J gene is TRBJ1-1, the V gene TRBV28, with D possibly TRBD1 on 5 matching bases. Germline CDR1 reads MDHEN; CDR2 reads SYDVKM. CDR3 length: 14 residues. V shed 4 bases and J shed 6 bases, with 15 bases lying between them. The DNA of the CDR3 is TGTGCCAGCAGTTCGGGGGGGGAGGGTGCTGAAGCTTTCTTT. Amino acid sequence: CASSSGGEGAEAFF.